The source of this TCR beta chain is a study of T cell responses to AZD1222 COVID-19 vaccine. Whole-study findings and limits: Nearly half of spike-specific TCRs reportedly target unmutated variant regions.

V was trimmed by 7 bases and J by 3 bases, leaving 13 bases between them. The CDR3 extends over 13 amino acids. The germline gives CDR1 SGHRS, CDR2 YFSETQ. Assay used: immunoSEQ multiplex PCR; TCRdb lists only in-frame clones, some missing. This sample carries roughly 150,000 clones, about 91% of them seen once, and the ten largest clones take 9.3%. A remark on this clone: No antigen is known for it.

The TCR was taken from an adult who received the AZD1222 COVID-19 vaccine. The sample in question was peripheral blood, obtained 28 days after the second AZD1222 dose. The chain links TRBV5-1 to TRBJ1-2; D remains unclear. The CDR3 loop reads CASGATGYYGYTF. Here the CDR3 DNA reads TGCGCCAGCGGTGCGACGGGATACTATGGCTACACCTTC.